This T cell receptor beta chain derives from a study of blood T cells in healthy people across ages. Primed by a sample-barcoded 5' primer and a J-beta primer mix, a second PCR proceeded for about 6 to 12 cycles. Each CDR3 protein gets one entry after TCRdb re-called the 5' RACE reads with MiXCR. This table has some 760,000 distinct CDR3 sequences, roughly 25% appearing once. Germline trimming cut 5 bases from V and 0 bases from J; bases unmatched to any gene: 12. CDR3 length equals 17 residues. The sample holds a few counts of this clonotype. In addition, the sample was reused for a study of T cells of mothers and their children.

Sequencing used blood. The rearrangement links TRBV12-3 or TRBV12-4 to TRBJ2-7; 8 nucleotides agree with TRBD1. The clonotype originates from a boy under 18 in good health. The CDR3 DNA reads TGTGCCAGCAGTACAGGAAATCCGGGACAGGCCTCCTACGAGCAGTACTTC. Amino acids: CASSTGNPGQASYEQYF.